The rows below give T cell receptor beta chains drawn from one sample of a study of early T cells in non-severe SARS-CoV-2 infection. Using its own MiXCR run on the 5' RACE reads, TCRdb lists one record per CDR3 protein. The sample records 50,000 to 75,000 distinct CDR3 sequences, 12% being singletons. Material: whole blood, obtained at baseline. These receptors all stem from an adult who was a healthcare worker with PCR-confirmed SARS-CoV-2 infection or an uninfected control (not recorded which). The donor label of this sample is uncertain. Each CDR3 is given with its conserved first and last residue. Fields, in order: D gene, V gene, clone size, J gene, CDR3 DNA, CDR3 protein. D genes are given only for firm matches. For some rows the clone size is stated as once, few or many, or as a class when expanded; others skip it.

-	TRBV7-3	few	TRBJ2-2	TGTGCCAGCAGCTCGGGACGGACCTTGAACACCGGGGAGCTGTTTTTT	CASSSGRTLNTGELFF
TRBD2	TRBV7-9	few	TRBJ2-1	TGTGCCAGCAGCCACCCAAGACTAGCGGGGGCCAACAATGAGCAGTTCTTC	CASSHPRLAGANNEQFF
-	TRBV4-2	once	TRBJ2-3	TGTGCCAGCAGCCAAGGGCAGACGACAGATACGCAGTATTTT	CASSQGQTTDTQYF
-	TRBV19	few	TRBJ1-2	TGTGCCAGTAGTATACGTCGGGCTTATGGCTACACCTTC	CASSIRRAYGYTF
-	TRBV6-1	-	TRBJ2-3	TGTGCCAGCAGTGAACGGCGGCTAAAGGGCACAGATACGCAGTATTTT	CASSERRLKGTDTQYF
-	TRBV10-2	-	TRBJ1-1	TGCGCCAGCAGTGAAAGGACGGTAGCCGTGAACACTGAAGCTTTCTTT	CASSERTVAVNTEAFF
-	TRBV19	-	TRBJ2-1	TGTGCCAGTATGTCCAGGGGAAAAAACAATGAGCAGTTCTTC	CASMSRGKNNEQFF
TRBD1	TRBV11-2	few	TRBJ2-4	TGTGCCAGCAGCTTAGTTTCCGGGACAGGGCCCTTAAACATTCAGTACTTC	CASSLVSGTGPLNIQYF
-	TRBV6-7	many	TRBJ2-3	TGTGCCAGCAGTTACCCGACTAAGGGAGATACGCAGTATTTT	CASSYPTKGDTQYF
-	TRBV7-3	many	TRBJ2-1	TGTGCCAGCAGCCCTACCCCCTACAATGAGCAGTTCTTC	CASSPTPYNEQFF
-	TRBV18	-	TRBJ2-5	TGTGCCAGCTCACCACGTAGGGACCCCAAGCACCAAGAGACCCAGTACTTC	CASSPRRDPKHQETQYF
-	TRBV20-1	many	TRBJ1-1	TGCAGTGCTAAACGACCCGTTGACACTGAAGCTTTCTTT	CSAKRPVDTEAFF
-	TRBV28	-	TRBJ2-4	TGTGCCAGCTGCCTGTTAGCCAAAAACATTCAGTACTTC	CASCLLAKNIQYF